These T cell receptor beta chains were read from a single sample in a study of chemoradiotherapy in HPV16-positive cancers. Measured with immunoSEQ multiplex PCR; TCRdb has only the in-frame clones, and not every one. The data show tens of thousands of clones, with more than 75% seen just once and less than 3.5% held by the top ten. The sequenced sample was blood, obtained from a patient who underwent chemoradiotherapy. The source of these receptors is a human donor with HPV-associated anogenital cancer. Each CDR3 is given with its conserved first and last residue. Fields, in order: J gene, D gene, V gene, clone size, CDR3 DNA, CDR3 protein. D genes are given only for firm matches. Only part of the rows carry a size: once, few, many, or a class if the clone is expanded.

j_gene: TRBJ1-1
d_gene: TRBD1
v_gene: TRBV6-6
abundance: -
CDR3nt: TGTGCCAGCACCCTCACAGGGGCGCGGGCTGAAGCTTTCTTT
CDR3aa: CASTLTGARAEAFF

j_gene: TRBJ1-1
d_gene: -
v_gene: TRBV16
abundance: -
CDR3nt: TGTGCCAGCAGCCGGCAGCACGAGAACACTGAAGCTTTCTTT
CDR3aa: CASSRQHENTEAFF

j_gene: TRBJ2-1
d_gene: -
v_gene: TRBV7-2
abundance: -
CDR3nt: TGTGCCAGCAGCTTAGTAGTAAGAGAAGTAAAGTTCTTC
CDR3aa: CASSLVVREVKFF

j_gene: TRBJ1-1
d_gene: -
v_gene: TRBV6-6
abundance: -
CDR3nt: TGTGCGAGCGGCAGGTCGAACACTGAAGCTTTCTTT
CDR3aa: CASGRSNTEAFF

j_gene: TRBJ2-5
d_gene: -
v_gene: TRBV6-5
abundance: once
CDR3nt: TGTGCCAGCAGTTACGACGTGTCTGGACTCCAAGAGACCCAGTACTTC
CDR3aa: CASSYDVSGLQETQYF

j_gene: TRBJ2-1
d_gene: -
v_gene: TRBV5-6
abundance: -
CDR3nt: TGTGCCAGCACCCACGATTCAACGGGGGATGAGCAGTTCTTC
CDR3aa: CASTHDSTGDEQFF

j_gene: TRBJ2-1
d_gene: -
v_gene: TRBV6-1
abundance: -
CDR3nt: TGTGCCAGCAGGGAACTAGTCTCCTACAATGAGCAGTTCTTC
CDR3aa: CASRELVSYNEQFF

j_gene: TRBJ2-2
d_gene: TRBD2
v_gene: TRBV7-2
abundance: -
CDR3nt: TGTGCCAGCAGCCCGAGGACTAGCGGGAGGGCCCGGGAGCTGTTTTTT
CDR3aa: CASSPRTSGRARELFF

j_gene: TRBJ1-4
d_gene: TRBD1
v_gene: TRBV7-9
abundance: once
CDR3nt: TGTGCCAGCAGCTTAGATAGGGACAGGACAACTAATGAAAAACTGTTTTTT
CDR3aa: CASSLDRDRTTNEKLFF

j_gene: TRBJ1-4
d_gene: TRBD1
v_gene: TRBV30
abundance: -
CDR3nt: TGTGCCTGGAGAATGGGACAGGAAAATGAAAAACTGTTTTTT
CDR3aa: CAWRMGQENEKLFF

j_gene: TRBJ2-2
d_gene: TRBD2
v_gene: TRBV7-3
abundance: -
CDR3nt: TGTGCCAGCAGCGTGACTAGCGGGAGGGGCACCGGGGAGCTGTTTTTT
CDR3aa: CASSVTSGRGTGELFF

j_gene: TRBJ2-2
d_gene: TRBD2
v_gene: TRBV13
abundance: few
CDR3nt: TGTGCCAGCAGCCCCCGGGGGGAGAACACCGGGGAGCTGTTTTTT
CDR3aa: CASSPRGENTGELFF

j_gene: TRBJ2-2
d_gene: -
v_gene: TRBV4-2
abundance: -
CDR3nt: TGTGCCAGCAGCCCCCCCCTAGCGACCGGGGAGCTGTTTTTT
CDR3aa: CASSPPLATGELFF

j_gene: TRBJ2-1
d_gene: TRBD1
v_gene: TRBV30
abundance: -
CDR3nt: TGTGCCTGGAGCGGGACAGGGGGATACAATGAGCAGTTCTTC
CDR3aa: CAWSGTGGYNEQFF

j_gene: TRBJ2-7
d_gene: -
v_gene: TRBV19
abundance: -
CDR3nt: TGTGCCAGTAGTATAGGATACGGGGCAGGGGACGACGAGCAGTACTTC
CDR3aa: CASSIGYGAGDDEQYF

j_gene: TRBJ1-2
d_gene: -
v_gene: TRBV30
abundance: -
CDR3nt: TGTGCCTGGAGTGTACGAGGAGGGTATGGCTACACCTTC
CDR3aa: CAWSVRGGYGYTF